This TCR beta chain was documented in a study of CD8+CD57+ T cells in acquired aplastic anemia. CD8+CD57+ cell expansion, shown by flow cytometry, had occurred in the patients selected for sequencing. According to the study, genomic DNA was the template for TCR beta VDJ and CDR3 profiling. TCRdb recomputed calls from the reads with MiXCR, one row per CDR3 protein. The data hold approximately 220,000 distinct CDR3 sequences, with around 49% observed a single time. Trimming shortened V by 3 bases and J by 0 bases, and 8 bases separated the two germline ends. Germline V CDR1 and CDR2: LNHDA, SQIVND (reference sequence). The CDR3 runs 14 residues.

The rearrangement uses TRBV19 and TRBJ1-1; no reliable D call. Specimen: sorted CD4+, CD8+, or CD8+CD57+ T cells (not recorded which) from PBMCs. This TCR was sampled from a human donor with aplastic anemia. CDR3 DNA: TGTGCCAGTAGTATTAGAGCTATGAACACTGAAGCTTTCTTT. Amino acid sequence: CASSIRAMNTEAFF.